These 10 T cell receptor beta chains originate from one sample sequenced in a study of beta chain features in type 1 diabetes. The antigens these receptors bind are not known. Expressed TCRB transcripts were sequenced because the isolated RNA had all been reverse transcribed beforehand. Sequencing was performed with immunoSEQ multiplex PCR; in TCRdb, only in-frame clones are kept and a portion is missing. The sample consists of 640,000 or so clones, roughly 13% of them appearing once. Overall study findings and caveats: Moderate but significant shortening of TCRB CDR3s was recorded in all four CD4+ subsets from Type 1 diabetes patients.

The sequenced sample was naive CD4+ T cells from blood. The origin of the receptors is a man younger than 35 with type 1 diabetes.

The table lists this clone with a few counts. The junction differs from germline at one of its ends, possibly a read error. V is TRBV29-1 and J is TRBJ2-1, with TRBD1 as a possible D gene (8 bases). The length of the CDR3 is 12 residues. Germline CDR1 and CDR2: SQVTM and ANQGSEA. This CDR3 is CAGRTGLNEQFF. The CDR3 DNA is TGTGCCGGGAGGACAGGGTTAAATGAGCAGTTCTTC.

The chain combines TRBV5-1 with TRBJ1-2, with D unresolved. CDR3 length: 12 residues. Germline V gene lookup returns CDR1 SGHRS and CDR2 YFSETQ. V dropped 0 bases and J dropped 8 bases, with 8 bases sitting between them. The CDR3 DNA reads as TGCGCCAGCAGCTTGGACGGCCCAGGCTACACCTTC. It yields the protein CASSLDGPGYTF.

This clone has only a few counts. The chain has TRBV29-1 and TRBJ2-3; 8 bases map to TRBD1. CDR3 length: 16 residues. J lost 3 bases, V lost 6 bases, and 14 bases had no gene match. In germline, CDR1 is SQVTM, CDR2 ANQGSEA. CDR3 in amino acids: CSVAGAGQARTDTQYF. The CDR3 DNA reads as TGCAGCGTGGCCGGGGCGGGACAGGCACGGACAGATACGCAGTATTTT.

The chain recombines TRBV6-5 with TRBJ2-7; D is possibly TRBD2 (7 bases). Per the germline V gene, CDR1 is MNHEY and CDR2 is SVGAGI. This CDR3 has 15 residues. V dropped 3 bases and J dropped 5 bases, with 17 bases sitting between them. DNA of the CDR3: TGTGCCAGCAGTTATTGGGGGGGCAGGGACGACGAGCAGTACTTC. Translation gives CASSYWGGRDDEQYF.

The J gene is TRBJ2-7, the V gene TRBV7-6, with 9 positions matching TRBD2. J was trimmed by 0 bases and V by 2 bases; bases with no gene match: 8. CDR3 length: 17 amino acids. CDR1 and CDR2 from the germline V gene are SGHVS and FNYEAQ. DNA of the CDR3: TGTGCCAGCAGCTTATTAGGGCTAGCGGGGAGCTCCTACGAGCAGTACTTC. As protein: CASSLLGLAGSSYEQYF.

This clone was detected only a few times. CDR3 bases: TGTGCCAGCAGCCGATTAGGGCTAGCGGGGCCCAAAAACATTCAGTACTTC. Translating gives CASSRLGLAGPKNIQYF. V and J are TRBV5-4 and TRBJ2-4; TRBD2 matches 9 bases. V dropped 4 bases and J dropped 2; count of bases not matched to a gene: 10. CDR1 and CDR2 from the germline V gene are SGHNT and YYREEE (reference sequence). The CDR3 consists of 17 residues.

This clone was detected a few times. The chain uses TRBV30 and TRBJ2-7, with 9 bases that match TRBD1. V lost 7 bases, J lost 6 bases, and 13 bases stayed unmatched. Looked up from germline, CDR1 is GTSNPN and CDR2 is SVGIG (reference sequence). The CDR3 covers 14 residues. Written as DNA, the CDR3 is TGTGCCTTCCGAGACCGGGACAGGGTACCCGAGCAGTACTTC. The encoded protein is CAFRDRDRVPEQYF.

The rearrangement uses TRBV18 and TRBJ2-1; D gene ambiguous. The V end was cut by 0 bases, the J end by 3 bases, with 6 bases between. There are 14 residues in the CDR3. Germline V lookup: CDR1 KGHSH, CDR2 LQKENI. As DNA, the CDR3 is TGTGCCAGCTCACCACCGAGCGACTACAATGAGCAGTTCTTC. It translates to CASSPPSDYNEQFF.

The chain combines TRBV5-1 with TRBJ1-1; 8 bases map to TRBD1. Germline-derived CDR1 and CDR2 are SGHRS and YFSETQ. V lost 5 bases and J lost 4; bases outside the gene matches: 7. The CDR3 consists of 14 residues. The CDR3 is CASRLTGVGTEAFF. DNA of the CDR3: TGCGCCAGCAGGTTGACAGGGGTAGGCACTGAAGCTTTCTTT.

The J gene is TRBJ1-2, the V gene TRBV7-9; D is unclear. The CDR3 runs to 13 residues. The V and J ends lost 5 bases and 8 bases respectively, with 15 bases between them. Germline CDR1 reads SEHNR; CDR2 reads FQNEAQ (reference sequence). The CDR3 nucleotides read TGTGCCAGCAGCCCCGTTGGGGTAGGGGGCTACACCTTC. Translating it yields CASSPVGVGGYTF.